The sequence of this TCR beta chain was determined in a study of Ad26.COV2.S vaccination and SARS-CoV-2 variants. Background on the study: Intramuscularly, Ad26.COV2.S was given either once or twice, 56 days apart.

Findings of the study overall: Spike-specific CD8+ and CD4+ T cell responses reportedly showed substantial breadth after vaccination. In TCR breadth and depth analyses, total T cell responses may have been underestimated. Vaccinated individuals (as opposed to placebo recipients) had higher spike-specific TCR breadth.

Produced via immunoSEQ multiplex PCR; TCRdb's table is partial and in-frame only. The repertoire holds 350,000 to 550,000 clones, approximately 89% seen once, with around 2.6% in the top ten. About this clone: Its antigen is as yet unknown.

Treatment in this sample: approximately 18 received Ad26.COV2.S at low or high dose, single or two shots; several received placebo; per-sample allocation not given. Sampling occurred on day 63 after the first vaccine or placebo injection. Looked up from germline, CDR1 is LGHDT and CDR2 is YNNKEL (reference sequence). Trimming left V 5 bases short and J 7 bases short, with 9 bases between. The CDR3 contains 13 residues. V is TRBV3-1 (or the pseudogene TRBV3-2) and J is TRBJ1-6, with a weak D call TRBD1 (6 bases). This clonotype was obtained from a person aged 18-60 years who received the Ad26.COV2.S COVID-19 vaccine or a placebo. Sequenced material: peripheral blood, taken in a trial of Ad26.COV2.S vaccine versus placebo. Written as DNA, the CDR3 is TGTGCCAGCAGCGAAGGGGGAAATTCACCCCTCCACTTT. This translates into CASSEGGNSPLHF.